This T cell receptor (beta chain) stems from a study of post-analysis software for immune sequencing data (dated by TCRdb to the mid-2010s). About the full investigation: Recorded disease courses included relapsing-remitting, secondary progressive and progressive-relapsing multiple sclerosis, with some patients lacking subtype annotation. A subset of samples was prepared in parallel using single-end sample barcoding, then pooled and co-amplified after Illumina adapter ligation. The patient repertoires were set against about 12 previously published healthy control repertoires from donors whose ages ranged from roughly 6 to 26 years.

Receptor amplification or capture employed PCR. The listed sequencing device is Illumina HiSeq 2500. To reduce PCR and sequencing biases, unique molecular identifiers were incorporated into the TCR beta cDNA libraries. Roughly 0.5 million cDNA molecules were obtained per 1 to 10 million input T cells, so each molecule approximated one T cell. The same protocol used for the earlier healthy control dataset was applied to prepare and sequence the patient libraries. Within a given batch, samples were prepared together, multiplexed and sequenced on the same HiSeq lane. Per the source publication's procedure: Raw barcoded reads were processed with MIGEC, discarding single-read molecular identifier groups before consensus assembly and CDR3 extraction. VDJtools was used for post-analysis of the clonotype tables, with diversity normalized by down-sampling every dataset to the smallest sample size. In repertoire overlap clustering, CDR3 amino acid sequences, but not nucleotide sequences, were matched to correct batch-related cross-sample contamination. In-frame beta chains were kept once TCRdb had trimmed the public reads at Q25 with fastp and called clones with MiXCR. When rows share a CDR3 protein, they turn into one entry using the most common DNA and genes. These V and J calls originate from TCRdb's pipeline instead of the authors' own analysis. This sample comprises 170,000 or so distinct CDR3 sequences, approximately 31% of them detected only once. The ten most abundant clones make up 1.5% of the sample.

The investigation overall reported the following: Direct clustering with F measure showed strong co-clustering of samples prepared in the same batch, prompting a batch-effect correction. Compared with controls, multiple sclerosis patients had significantly lower normalized Chao1 diversity, a finding suggesting substantial peripheral T-cell clonal expansion. The control group was slightly older than the multiple sclerosis patient group. Patients showed significantly higher frequencies than controls for a handful of TRBV segments, among them TRBV5-6, TRBV5-1 and TRBV20-1.

This clonotype was seen more than once but under ten times. This receptor's antigen is unknown. The input lacks base qualities; no much larger clone sits a single base away. To demonstrate the VDJtools post-analysis software, the study profiled TCR beta repertoires from the peripheral blood of 10 to 15 young patients with multiple sclerosis. The multiple sclerosis patients were children and adolescents ranging in age from roughly 6 to 15 years. Trimming removed 11 bases from V and 5 bases from J; the gene matches leave 10 bases unexplained. The germline V gene sets CDR1 to ENHRY and CDR2 to SYGVKD. The cysteine opens and the phenylalanine closes a CDR3 of 14 amino acids. Only the CDR3 DNA stays, 42 bases, in frame from base 1.

The sequencing sample was made of blood. The TCR originated in a girl between 10 and 17 years old with multiple sclerosis. This receptor chain uses TRBV10-3 and TRBJ2-1; 9 central nucleotides agree with TRBD2. The CDR3 here reads CASSGTEGHNEQFF. The bases are TGTGCCTCTAGCGGGACGGAAGGGCACAATGAGCAGTTCTTC.